This TCR beta chain was sequenced for a study of blood T cell repertoires in COVID-19. The germline gives CDR1 SGHAT, CDR2 FQNNGV. The ends were cut back, 5 bases at V and 2 bases at J, with 19 bases in the middle. CDR3 size: 16 residues. Measured with immunoSEQ multiplex PCR; TCRdb has only the in-frame clones, and not every one. The data hold 490,000 or so clones, with 88% observed a single time. Participant reports of clinical history set cohort assignment. The TCR comes from a woman in her sixties who had recovered from COVID-19. The sample consisted of PBMCs or T cells enriched from blood (not recorded which). The V and J genes are TRBV11-2 and TRBJ2-7; a weak D match, TRBD2 (6 bases). CDR3 nucleotides: TGTGCCAGCAGCCCCCGACTGTATGGGGGGACCTACGAGCAGTACTTC. It yields the protein CASSPRLYGGTYEQYF. The variable domain in full, completed from reference TRBV11-2 and TRBJ2-7, reads EAGVAQSPRYKIIEKRQSVAFWCNPISGHATLYWYQQILGQGPKLLIQFQNNGVVDDSQLPKDRFSAERLKGVDSTLKIQPAKLEDSAVYLCASSPRLYGGTYEQYFGPGTRLTVT.